These 32 T cell receptor beta chains came from one sample sequenced in a study of shared clonotypes between healthy human individuals. Sequenced by immunoSEQ multiplex PCR; TCRdb stores in-frame clones only, minus some. The repertoire holds around 750,000 clones, with under 80% as singletons. The sequenced sample was memory CD4+ T cells sorted from blood. Subset defined: CD45RA-negative fraction. Receptor source: a woman in her twenties or thirties in good health.

The V call is TRBV5-1, the J call TRBJ2-5; D remains ambiguous. V was pared by 2 bases and J by 5 bases, with 13 bases between. The CDR3 is 14 residues long. CDR1 SGHRS and CDR2 YFSETQ come from the germline V gene. In DNA form, the CDR3 reads TGCGCCAGCAGCTTTGACCCCAACCGGGAGACCCAGTACTTC. Protein sequence: CASSFDPNRETQYF.

With regard to this clone: This CDR3 is also generated by other DNA sequences in the sample. The V gene is TRBV19, the J gene TRBJ1-2; D gene unclear. CDR1 is LNHDA, CDR2 SQIVND, per germline (reference sequence). Trimming took 5 bases from V and 0 from J, leaving 4 bases between them. The CDR3 has 12 amino acids. The chain's CDR3 is CASSPANYGYTF. CDR3 sequence (DNA): TGTGCCAGTAGTCCAGCTAACTATGGCTACACCTTC.

This rearrangement joins TRBV5-4 to TRBJ2-7; TRBD1 or TRBD2 may be the D gene (5 bases each). Germline V gene data show CDR1 as SGHNT and CDR2 as YYREEE (reference sequence). The CDR3 is 14 residues long. V gave up 0 bases and J gave up 6 bases, with 13 bases separating them. The CDR3 loop is CASSLEAGTREQYF. In DNA, the CDR3 is TGTGCCAGCAGCTTGGAGGCAGGGACCCGCGAGCAGTACTTC.

V gene TRBV5-1 combines with J gene TRBJ1-5; tentative D call: TRBD1 (5 bases). Trimming took 4 bases from V and 2 from J, leaving 13 bases between them. This CDR3 is 15 amino acids long. CDR1 is SGHRS and CDR2 is YFSETQ in the germline V gene. This CDR3 reads CASSPGGVRNQPQHF. Written as DNA, the CDR3 is TGCGCCAGCAGCCCTGGGGGGGTGCGCAATCAGCCCCAGCATTTT.

This clone has ten or more counts. The chain is built from TRBV6-4 and TRBJ1-5, with no clear D. Deletions cut 0 bases from V and 9 bases from J, with 12 bases between. The CDR3 runs 14 residues. Per germline, CDR1 MRHNA and CDR2 SNTAGT. CDR3 coding DNA: TGTGCCAGCAGTGACTCAGCTGAATCGGGGCCCCAGCATTTT. Its protein product is CASSDSAESGPQHF.

The sample holds one count of this clone. The rearrangement links TRBV28 to TRBJ2-7, with TRBD2 as a possible D gene (6 bases). The CDR3 totals 14 residues. V shed 2 bases and J shed 4 bases, with 12 bases lying between them. Germline V gives CDR1 MDHEN, CDR2 SYDVKM. The chain's CDR3 is CASSLPGAWYEQYF. CDR3 sequence (DNA): TGTGCCAGCAGTTTACCGGGAGCCTGGTACGAGCAGTACTTC.

This clone was seen more than once but under ten times. V usage is TRBV29-1 and J usage is TRBJ2-7; tentatively, D is TRBD1 (5 bases). V shed 4 bases and J shed 2 bases, with 12 bases lying between them. From germline, CDR1 is SQVTM and CDR2 ANQGSEA. The CDR3 contains 13 residues. CDR3: CSVGLQATYEQYF. As DNA, the CDR3 is TGCAGCGTTGGCCTACAGGCTACCTACGAGCAGTACTTC.

The chain employs TRBV5-1 and TRBJ2-1; perhaps D is TRBD1 or TRBD2 (6 bases each). Germline CDR1 SGHRS, CDR2 YFSETQ. The V end lost 3 bases, the J end lost 9 bases, and 19 bases lay between the germline ends. The CDR3 is 15 amino acids. The CDR3 DNA is TGCGCCAGCAGCTGGGACGGCGCACAGGGAGGTGAGCAGTTCTTC. This encodes CASSWDGAQGGEQFF.

The chain couples TRBV29-1 to TRBJ2-5; 9 nucleotides align to TRBD1. Germline V CDR1 and CDR2: SQVTM, ANQGSEA. This CDR3 comprises 13 residues. Unmatched junction bases numbered 9, after V lost 7 bases and J lost 6 bases. Here the CDR3 DNA reads TGCAGCGCTGGGACAGGGATCAGGAAGACCCAGTACTTC. Encoded protein: CSAGTGIRKTQYF.

Turning to this clone: The same CDR3 is also encoded by other DNA sequences in this sample. V usage is TRBV19 and J usage is TRBJ2-3, with D possibly TRBD1 on 5 matching bases. V gave up 4 bases and J gave up 4 bases, with 9 bases separating them. CDR1 is LNHDA, CDR2 SQIVND, per germline (reference sequence). The CDR3 loop spans 13 amino acids. The CDR3, as DNA: TGTGCCAGTAGTACAGGGTTGGCAGATACGCAGTATTTT. Protein sequence: CASSTGLADTQYF.

This sequence joins TRBV7-6 and TRBJ2-2; no clear D. Germline V CDR1 and CDR2: SGHVS, FNYEAQ. V was clipped by 3 bases and J by 1 base, with 18 bases between them. There are 18 residues in the CDR3. The CDR3 spells CASSLYPGRQENTGELFF. The CDR3 bases are TGTGCCAGCAGCTTGTATCCCGGACGGCAGGAGAACACCGGGGAGCTGTTTTTT.

The chain employs TRBV28 and TRBJ2-1; possibly TRBD1 for D (5 bases). Germline V gives CDR1 MDHEN, CDR2 SYDVKM. The CDR3 is 18 residues long. Trimming took 4 bases from V and 1 from J, leaving 20 bases between them. The CDR3 nucleotides read TGTGCCAGCAGTTCCTCCAGGGTGGGGTTAAGTTCCTACAATGAGCAGTTCTTC. It encodes CASSSSRVGLSSYNEQFF. The full variable domain, its missing parts supplied by reference TRBV28 and TRBJ2-1, is DVKVTQSSRYLVKRTGEKVFLECVQDMDHENMFWYRQDPGLGLRLIYFSYDVKMKEKGDIPEGYSVSREKKERFSLILESASTNQTSMYLCASSSSRVGLSSYNEQFFGPGTRLTVL.

V gene TRBV5-1 combines with J gene TRBJ2-1; D unresolved. Trimming shortened V by 4 bases and J by 1 base, and 15 bases separated the two germline ends. The CDR3 sequence is 16 residues long. Germline CDR1 reads SGHRS; CDR2 reads YFSETQ. Here the CDR3 DNA reads TGCGCCAGCAGCCCCGGTTTCCCTGGGTCCTACAATGAGCAGTTCTTC. It specifies CASSPGFPGSYNEQFF.

V usage is TRBV18 and J usage is TRBJ2-1; D gene unclear. CDR3 length: 14 amino acids. Germline CDR1 reads KGHSH; CDR2 reads LQKENI. The V end was cut by 2 bases, the J end by 1 base, with 6 bases between. The CDR3 DNA reads as TGTGCCAGCTCACCAACGGATTCCTACAATGAGCAGTTCTTC. It codes for CASSPTDSYNEQFF.

The V call is TRBV11-2, the J call TRBJ1-1; D is perhaps TRBD1 (6 bases). The CDR3 totals 12 residues. From germline, CDR1 is SGHAT and CDR2 FQNNGV. Trimming left V 5 bases short and J 7 bases short, with 11 bases between. The CDR3 reads CASSPSGVEAFF. CDR3 DNA: TGTGCCAGCAGCCCTTCAGGGGTTGAAGCTTTCTTT.

This clone was counted once. The chain employs TRBV10-3 and TRBJ1-3, with D tentatively TRBD1 (6 bases). The CDR3 consists of 15 residues. The V and J ends lost 7 bases and 0 bases respectively, with 13 bases between them. The germline V gene encodes CDR1 ENHRY and CDR2 SYGVKD. CDR3 in DNA: TGTGCCATCACCGACGGACAGACCTCTGGAAACACCATATATTTT. Amino acids: CAITDGQTSGNTIYF.

The chain employs TRBV7-3 and TRBJ2-7; D gene unclear. V shed 5 bases and J shed 5 bases, with 13 bases lying between them. Germline V gene data show CDR1 as SGHTA and CDR2 as FQGTGA. The CDR3 contains 13 residues. CDR3 in DNA: TGTGCCAGCAGCGACGGGTCAACGAACGAGCAGTACTTC. Translated, it gives CASSDGSTNEQYF.

V and J are TRBV4-1 and TRBJ2-3; D may be TRBD2 (5 bases). Trimming cost V 5 bases and J 6 bases, with 12 bases left between them. From germline, CDR1 is MGHRA and CDR2 YSYEKL. The CDR3 totals 13 residues. The CDR3 here is CASSGSPADTQYF. CDR3 DNA sequence: TGCGCCAGCAGCGGGAGTCCGGCGGATACGCAGTATTTT.

CDR3: CASSFQAGLPGEQYF. Written as DNA, the CDR3 is TGCGCCAGCAGCTTTCAAGCGGGACTACCTGGGGAGCAGTACTTC. The genes are TRBV5-1 and TRBJ2-7; 7 bases are a match to TRBD2. Trimming cost V 2 bases and J 7 bases; bases outside gene matches: 12. The CDR3 length is 15 residues. CDR1 is SGHRS and CDR2 is YFSETQ in the germline V gene. The full variable domain, completed using reference TRBV5-1 and TRBJ2-7, is KAGVTQTPRYLIKTRGQQVTLSCSPISGHRSVSWYQQTPGQGLQFLFEYFSETQRNKGNFPGRFSGRQFSNSRSEMNVSTLELGDSALYLCASSFQAGLPGEQYFGPGTRLTVT.

This chain joins TRBV7-2 and TRBJ1-5, with 11 nucleotides matching TRBD1. Germline loops: CDR1 SGHTA, CDR2 FQGNSA. The CDR3 extends over 16 amino acids. V was clipped by 5 bases and J by 3 bases; unmatched bases: 6. The CDR3 bases are TGTGCCAGCAGCGAAGGACAGGGGGCCTTCAATCAGCCCCAGCATTTT. Translation: CASSEGQGAFNQPQHF.

At least ten counts were recorded for this clone. J is TRBJ2-7 and V is TRBV5-1; TRBD1 matches 7 bases. V dropped 3 bases and J dropped 2; count of bases not matched to a gene: 8. CDR1 and CDR2 from the germline V gene are SGHRS and YFSETQ. The CDR3 is 15 residues long. The CDR3 sequence: CASSSGTADAYEQYF. CDR3 coding DNA: TGCGCCAGCAGCTCAGGGACAGCCGACGCCTACGAGCAGTACTTC.

J is TRBJ1-1 and V is TRBV7-9, with TRBD1 as a possible D gene (6 bases). Trimming took 5 bases from V and 4 from J, leaving 14 bases between them. CDR1 and CDR2 (germline): SEHNR, FQNEAQ (reference sequence). CDR3 size: 14 residues. The CDR3 coding sequence is TGTGCCAGCAGCCGGGGAGGGGGGTCCACTGAAGCTTTCTTT. This gives the protein CASSRGGGSTEAFF.

The J gene is TRBJ1-6, the V gene TRBV11-3; D remains ambiguous. This CDR3 comprises 13 residues. Trimming removed 1 base from V and 8 bases from J, with 6 bases in between. CDR1 and CDR2 from the germline V gene are SGHNT and YENEEA. The CDR3 region has the DNA TGTGCCAGCAGCTTAGCGGGAGATTCACCCCTCCACTTT. It is translated as CASSLAGDSPLHF.

J is TRBJ2-5 and V is TRBV2, with a tentative D call TRBD2 (6 bases). This CDR3 has 17 amino acids. Germline CDR1 is SNHLY and CDR2 is FYNNEI. Trimming stripped 4 bases from V and 5 bases from J, with 23 bases between. In DNA form, the CDR3 reads TGTGCCAGCAGTGTCGGGTGGGACTCCTTCGCCCGGGAGACCCAGTACTTC. It translates to CASSVGWDSFARETQYF.

This chain uses TRBV19 with TRBJ2-7; 12 positions match TRBD2. Losses at the gene ends were 5 bases for V and 5 bases for J; bases not matched to a gene: 13. From germline, CDR1 is LNHDA and CDR2 SQIVND (reference sequence). The CDR3 extends over 17 amino acids. The CDR3 loop is CASSPSRTSGNGDEQYF. As DNA, the CDR3 is TGTGCCAGTAGTCCCTCTCGGACTAGCGGGAATGGGGACGAGCAGTACTTC.

Concerning this clone: The junction does not match germline at one end; this may be a read error. The V gene is TRBV4-2, the J gene TRBJ2-1; D is uncertain. There are 14 residues in the CDR3. The germline CDR1 and CDR2 sequences are LGHNA and YNFKEQ. The CDR3 sequence is CASSQLTAYNEQFF. The CDR3 nucleotides read TGTGCCAGCAGCCAATTAACTGCCTATAATGAGCAGTTCTTC.

This clone was picked up a small number of times. The rearrangement links TRBV6-6 to TRBJ2-1; TRBD2 matches at 10 bases. Unmatched junction bases numbered 9, after V lost 9 bases and J lost 4 bases. CDR3 length: 15 amino acids. Germline-derived CDR1 and CDR2 are MNHNY and SVGAGI (reference sequence). Here the CDR3 DNA reads TGTGCCAGTTCCGGCCTAGCGGGAGCGTACAATGAGCAGTTCTTC. Protein product: CASSGLAGAYNEQFF.

On this clone: The junction departs from germline at one end; a sequencing error may be responsible. The rearrangement uses TRBV29-1 and TRBJ1-1; maybe TRBD1 (5 bases). CDR3 length: 14 amino acids. Germline CDR1 SQVTM, CDR2 ANQGSEA. In DNA form, the CDR3 reads TGTAGGATAAGCAGGGAGGCGGCGGGCACTGAAGCTTTCTTT. Translation: CRISREAAGTEAFF. The variable domain in full, with the rest retrieved from reference TRBV29-1 and TRBJ1-1, is SAVISQKPSRDICQRGTSLTIQCQVDSQVTMMFWYRQQPGQSLTLIATANQGSEATYESGFVIDKFPISRPNLTFSTLTVSNMSPEDSSIYLCRISREAAGTEAFFGQGTRLTVV.

The rearrangement joins TRBV7-9 to TRBJ2-1; a possible D gene is TRBD2 (5 bases). Germline V gene sequence: CDR1 SEHNR, CDR2 FQNEAQ (reference sequence). CDR3 length equals 15 residues. V was pared by 1 base and J by 3 bases, with 10 bases between. The CDR3 spells CASSLDSGLYNEQFF. Written as DNA, the CDR3 is TGTGCCAGCAGCTTAGACAGCGGCCTCTACAATGAGCAGTTCTTC.

This clone came up many times. Other DNA sequences in the same sample also yield this CDR3. The V gene is TRBV2, the J gene TRBJ2-5, with D possibly matching TRBD2 (6 bases). V was trimmed by 7 bases and J by 5 bases, leaving 8 bases between them. The CDR3 spans 11 residues. Looked up from germline, CDR1 is SNHLY and CDR2 is FYNNEI. CDR3 region: CASTGEETQYF. For the CDR3, the DNA is TGTGCCAGCACGGGAGAGGAGACCCAGTACTTC.

This sequence joins TRBV4-1 and TRBJ2-5, with D perhaps matching TRBD1 (5 bases). Between the trimmed V and J ends, which lost 6 bases and 4 bases, there was a span of 21 bases. This CDR3 comprises 16 residues. From germline, CDR1 is MGHRA and CDR2 YSYEKL. CDR3 DNA sequence: TGCGCCAGCAGAAAAGACAGCCTAGTCCTCAGAGAGACCCAGTACTTC. It translates to CASRKDSLVLRETQYF.

This clone was observed many times. This rearrangement joins TRBV29-1 to TRBJ2-7, with D perhaps TRBD1 (5 bases). CDR1 and CDR2 from the germline V gene are SQVTM and ANQGSEA. The CDR3 contains 12 residues. Trimming removed 5 bases from V and 6 bases from J, with 14 bases in between. The CDR3 DNA is TGCAGCGTTCCAACAGGTTTCGGCGAGCAGTACTTC. Protein: CSVPTGFGEQYF.